This T cell receptor (beta chain) was retrieved from a study of CD8 T cells in Susac syndrome. In regard to this clonotype: What it binds is not known.

The multiple sclerosis control group was made up of treatment-naive patients with stable or active relapsing-remitting disease. CD8+ and CD4+ T cells were negatively isolated; TEMRA cells were FACS-enriched. The study, taken as a whole, reports: It was acknowledged in the study that its TCR sequencing and HLA analysis involved a relatively small number of individuals.

The RNA input was roughly 0.5 to 1 ug, and it was reverse transcribed with random hexamers. Amplification of TCR beta CDR3 was carried out by immunoSEQ multiplex PCR, which covered 54 Vbeta and 13 Jbeta segments. A single record per CDR3 protein comes from TCRdb applying MiXCR to the immunoSEQ multiplex PCR reads. The table has about 300,000 distinct CDR3 sequences, about 91% seen once. V lost 6 bases and J lost 2, with 13 bases in between. The CDR3 has 15 residues. V gene TRBV12-3 or TRBV12-4 combines with J gene TRBJ2-2; tentative D call: TRBD2 (5 bases). The receptor's source is a human donor with multiple sclerosis. The sample was CD4+ T cells from PBMCs. CDR3 coding DNA: TGTGCCAGCAGGATGAGGAGCGGAAACACCGGGGAGCTGTTTTTT. Translating it yields CASRMRSGNTGELFF.